This T cell receptor (beta chain) was recorded in a study of cytomegalovirus exposure and HLA in healthy donors. Study-wide findings and caveats: Among TCR beta chains, those listed as cytomegalovirus-associated numbered over 150. Under 20,000 TCR beta sequences were associated with HLA alleles at 0.05 false discovery rate in a later analysis.

Per germline, CDR1 ENHRY and CDR2 SYGVKD. Germline trimming cut 6 bases from V and 7 bases from J; bases unmatched to any gene: 9. There are 15 residues in the CDR3. Only one count was recorded for this clone. Its antigen is unidentified. The PCR employed 60 Vbeta primers together with 13 Jbeta primers. Some clones are missing from TCRdb's copy, which holds only in-frame ones; the method was immunoSEQ multiplex PCR. The sample holds 150,000 or so clones, around 78% seen once. The clonotype was recovered from a woman in her forties in good health and CMV-seropositive. Material: PBMCs. The chain carries TRBV10-3 and TRBJ2-2; the match to TRBD1 covers 9 bases. CDR3 in DNA: TGTGCCATCAGGGCGGACAGGGGAGCGGGCGGGGAGCTGTTTTTT. Its protein is CAIRADRGAGGELFF.